Below are 9 T cell receptor beta chains sequenced from a single sample in a study of T cell repertoires in cytomegalovirus infection. TCRdb itself ran the reads through MiXCR, one entry per CDR3 protein. The table has 570,000 or so distinct CDR3 sequences, around 40% seen once. What these receptors recognize is not known. This sample comprised cultured PBMCs, obtained from culture after CMV antigen stimulation. Receptor source: a human donor in good health (CMV status not recorded). Some clones in this sample may be carry-over from other donors' samples.

The chain couples TRBV5-4 to TRBJ2-7; 7 bases line up with TRBD1. V was pared by 2 bases and J by 7 bases, with 6 bases of the junction left unmatched. Germline V gene sequence: CDR1 SGHNT, CDR2 YYREEE (reference sequence). This CDR3 region has 13 residues. The CDR3 nucleotides are TGTGCCAGCAGCTTAGACAGGGACGGGGAGCAGTACTTC. This encodes CASSLDRDGEQYF.

This clonotype was seen only a few times. This chain joins TRBV5-4 and TRBJ2-2; D is uncertain. Germline values: CDR1 SGHNT, CDR2 YYREEE (reference sequence). This CDR3 comprises 16 residues. With 1 base removed from V and 4 bases from J, the gap between germline ends came to 14 bases. The CDR3 here is CASSLIGWYSTGELFF. The CDR3, as DNA: TGTGCCAGCAGCTTGATAGGCTGGTACAGCACCGGGGAGCTGTTTTTT.

The V call is TRBV6-1, the J call TRBJ2-3, with D hard to call. Germline CDR1 MNHNS, CDR2 SASEGT. The CDR3 consists of 13 residues. V gave up 1 base and J gave up 3 bases, with 5 bases separating them. The DNA of the CDR3 is TGTGCCAGCAGTGAAGGGCGAACAGATACGCAGTATTTT. It encodes CASSEGRTDTQYF.

V is TRBV6-1 and J is TRBJ2-1, with D unresolved. This CDR3 region has 13 residues. With 3 bases removed from V and 6 bases from J, the gap between germline ends came to 9 bases. CDR1 and CDR2 (germline): MNHNS, SASEGT. The CDR3 nucleotides are TGTGCCAGCAGTGAGTTTAATCCCAATGAGCAGTTCTTC. Translation gives CASSEFNPNEQFF.

In this sample, this clonotype turned up a few times. The chain carries TRBV7-2 and TRBJ1-5; 8 bases match TRBD1. V was pared by 0 bases and J by 4 bases, with 2 bases of the junction left unmatched. CDR1 and CDR2 from the germline V gene are SGHTA and FQGNSA. This CDR3 spans 15 amino acids. In DNA, the CDR3 is TGTGCCAGCAGCTTAGCGGGGGACAGGAATCAGCCCCAGCATTTT. Amino acids: CASSLAGDRNQPQHF.

The V call is TRBV7-2, the J call TRBJ2-1, with a possible D match to TRBD1 (7 bases). Germline V gives CDR1 SGHTA, CDR2 FQGNSA. The CDR3 contains 16 residues. V was cut by 5 bases and J by 2 bases, with 16 bases left in between. The CDR3 nucleotides are TGTGCCAGCAGCCCCTCACAGGGGAGGACCTACAATGAGCAGTTCTTC. Translation: CASSPSQGRTYNEQFF. The whole variable domain, remainder taken from reference TRBV7-2 and TRBJ2-1, is GAGVSQSPSNKVTEKGKDVELRCDPISGHTALYWYRQSLGQGLEFLIYFQGNSAPDKSGLPSDRFSAERTGGSVSTLTIQRTQQEDSAVYLCASSPSQGRTYNEQFFGPGTRLTVL.

The rearrangement joins TRBV11-2 to TRBJ2-2; D gene ambiguous. V lost 1 base to trimming and J lost 9 bases, with 12 bases between them. Germline values: CDR1 SGHAT, CDR2 FQNNGV. The CDR3 totals 14 residues. DNA for the CDR3: TGTGCCAGCAGCTTAGTGGTCGGTTCTTGGGAGCTGTTTTTT. It yields the protein CASSLVVGSWELFF.

V gene TRBV6-8 combines with J gene TRBJ2-1; D ambiguous. Trimming cost V 5 bases and J 0 bases, with 11 bases left between them. The germline gives CDR1 MNHGY, CDR2 SAAAGT. The CDR3 sequence is 15 residues long. DNA of the CDR3: TGTGCCAGCAGTCCCGACCCGAGCTCCTACAATGAGCAGTTCTTC. Residues: CASSPDPSSYNEQFF.

The chain recombines TRBV7-6 with TRBJ2-1; D is tentatively TRBD1 or TRBD2 (6 bases each). CDR3 length: 11 residues. The V end lost 5 bases, the J end lost 15 bases, and 14 bases lay between the germline ends. Germline CDR1 SGHVS, CDR2 FNYEAQ. The CDR3 reads CASSEGGLPFF. The CDR3 bases are TGTGCCAGCAGCGAAGGGGGGCTCCCGTTCTTC.